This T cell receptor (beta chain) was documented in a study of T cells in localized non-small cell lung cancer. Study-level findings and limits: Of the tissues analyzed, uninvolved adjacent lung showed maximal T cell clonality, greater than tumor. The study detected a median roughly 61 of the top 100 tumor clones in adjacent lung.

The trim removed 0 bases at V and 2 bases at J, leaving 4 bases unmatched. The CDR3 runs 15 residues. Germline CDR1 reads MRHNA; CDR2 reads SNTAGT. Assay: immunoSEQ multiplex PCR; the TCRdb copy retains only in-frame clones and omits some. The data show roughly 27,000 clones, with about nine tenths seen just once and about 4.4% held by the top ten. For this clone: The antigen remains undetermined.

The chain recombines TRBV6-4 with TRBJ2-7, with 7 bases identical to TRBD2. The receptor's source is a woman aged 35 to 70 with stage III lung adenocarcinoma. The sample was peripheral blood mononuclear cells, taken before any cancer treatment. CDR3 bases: TGTGCCAGCAGTGACTCACTAGCGCCTACCTACGAGCAGTACTTC. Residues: CASSDSLAPTYEQYF.